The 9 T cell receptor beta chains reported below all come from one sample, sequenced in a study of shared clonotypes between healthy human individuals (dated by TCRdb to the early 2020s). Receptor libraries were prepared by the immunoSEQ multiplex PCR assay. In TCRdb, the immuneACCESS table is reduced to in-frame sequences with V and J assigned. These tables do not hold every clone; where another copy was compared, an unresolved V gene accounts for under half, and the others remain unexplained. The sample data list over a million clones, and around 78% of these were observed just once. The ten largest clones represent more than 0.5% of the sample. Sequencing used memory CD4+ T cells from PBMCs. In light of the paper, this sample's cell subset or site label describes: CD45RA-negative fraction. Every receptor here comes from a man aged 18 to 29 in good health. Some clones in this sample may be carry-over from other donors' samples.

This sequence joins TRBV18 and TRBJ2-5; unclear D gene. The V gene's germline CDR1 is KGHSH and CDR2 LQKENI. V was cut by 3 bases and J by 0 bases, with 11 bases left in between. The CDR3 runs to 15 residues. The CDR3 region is CASSPQNGYQETQYF. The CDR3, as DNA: TGTGCCAGCTCACCCCAGAACGGGTACCAAGAGACCCAGTACTTC.

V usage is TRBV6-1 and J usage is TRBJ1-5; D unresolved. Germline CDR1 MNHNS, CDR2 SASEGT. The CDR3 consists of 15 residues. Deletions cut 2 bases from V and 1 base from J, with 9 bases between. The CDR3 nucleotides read TGTGCCAGCAGTGAAAATGGGTACAGCAATCAGCCCCAGCATTTT. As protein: CASSENGYSNQPQHF.

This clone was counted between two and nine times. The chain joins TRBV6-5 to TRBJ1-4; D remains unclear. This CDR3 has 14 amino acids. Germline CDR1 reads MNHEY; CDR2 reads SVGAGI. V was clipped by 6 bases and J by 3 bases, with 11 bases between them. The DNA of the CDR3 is TGTGCCAGCAGGATGGTCGCGGCTAATGAAAAACTGTTTTTT. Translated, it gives CASRMVAANEKLFF.

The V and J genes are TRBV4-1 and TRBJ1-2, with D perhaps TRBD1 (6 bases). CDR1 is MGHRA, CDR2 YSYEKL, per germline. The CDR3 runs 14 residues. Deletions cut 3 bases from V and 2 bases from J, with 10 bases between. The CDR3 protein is CASSQLTGNYGYTF. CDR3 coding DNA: TGCGCCAGCAGCCAGCTGACAGGAAACTATGGCTACACCTTC.

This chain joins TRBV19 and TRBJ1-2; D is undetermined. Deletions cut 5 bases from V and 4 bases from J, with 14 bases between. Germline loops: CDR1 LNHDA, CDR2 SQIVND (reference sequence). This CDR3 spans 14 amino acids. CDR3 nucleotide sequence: TGTGCCAGTAGTGTTCGGGTACAGCTCTATGGCTACACCTTC. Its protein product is CASSVRVQLYGYTF.

The DNA of the CDR3 is TGTGCCATCAGTGAGCGGGAGGGCCCCAATGAGCAGTTCTTC. This gives the protein CAISEREGPNEQFF. This chain links TRBV10-3 with TRBJ2-1, with TRBD2 matching 8 bases. Germline V CDR1 and CDR2: ENHRY, SYGVKD. This CDR3 comprises 14 residues. The junction had 3 bases not matched to a gene; V was cut back by 2 bases and J by 6 bases.

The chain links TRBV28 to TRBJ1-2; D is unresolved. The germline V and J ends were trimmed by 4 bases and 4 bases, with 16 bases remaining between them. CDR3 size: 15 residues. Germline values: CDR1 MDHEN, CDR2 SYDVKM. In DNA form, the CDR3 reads TGTGCCAGCAGTTCTCCGGGTTTTGGGGTCTATGGCTACACCTTC. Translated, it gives CASSSPGFGVYGYTF.

DNA for the CDR3: TGTGCCAGCAGCCCCTTGGACAGTATAAAAGCTTTCTTT. It codes for CASSPLDSIKAFF. The chain joins TRBV7-7 to TRBJ1-1, with D possibly TRBD1 on 6 matching bases. V was pared by 5 bases and J by 9 bases, with 16 bases between. Germline loops: CDR1 SSHAT, CDR2 FNYEAQ (reference sequence). There are 13 residues in the CDR3.

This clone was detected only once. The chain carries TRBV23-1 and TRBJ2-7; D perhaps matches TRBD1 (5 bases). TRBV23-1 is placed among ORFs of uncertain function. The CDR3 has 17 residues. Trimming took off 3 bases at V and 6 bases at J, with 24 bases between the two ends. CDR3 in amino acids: CASSHLTPAGLSPEQYF. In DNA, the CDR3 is TGCGCCAGCAGTCATCTCACCCCGGCAGGGCTAAGTCCCGAGCAGTACTTC.